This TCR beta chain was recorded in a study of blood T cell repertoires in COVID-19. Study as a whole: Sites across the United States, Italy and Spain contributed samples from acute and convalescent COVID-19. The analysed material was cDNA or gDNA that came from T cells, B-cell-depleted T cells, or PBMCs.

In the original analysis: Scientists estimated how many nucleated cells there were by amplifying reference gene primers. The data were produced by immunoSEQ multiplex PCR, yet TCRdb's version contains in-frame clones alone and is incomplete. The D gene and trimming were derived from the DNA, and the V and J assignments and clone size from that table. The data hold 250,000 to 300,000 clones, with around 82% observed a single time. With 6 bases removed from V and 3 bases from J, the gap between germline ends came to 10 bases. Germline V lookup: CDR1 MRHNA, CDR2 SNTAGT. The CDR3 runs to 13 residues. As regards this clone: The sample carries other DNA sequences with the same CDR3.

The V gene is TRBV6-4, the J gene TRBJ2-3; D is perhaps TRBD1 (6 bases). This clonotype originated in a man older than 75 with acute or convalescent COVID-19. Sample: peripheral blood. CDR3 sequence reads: CASSGQGTDTQYF. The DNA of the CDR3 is TGTGCCAGCAGCGGGCAGGGGACAGATACGCAGTATTTT.